This is a list of T cell receptor beta chains from one sample in a study of CD8 T cells in Susac syndrome. TCRdb used MiXCR to reprocess the immunoSEQ multiplex PCR reads, holding one entry per CDR3 protein. The sample holds 100,000 or so distinct CDR3 sequences, about 95% seen once. Sequencing input: CD8+ T cells from PBMCs. The receptors originated from a human donor with Susac syndrome. Each CDR3 is given with its conserved first and last residue. The order of the fields is clone size, J gene, D gene, V gene, CDR3 DNA, CDR3 protein. The D gene is left open where the match is weak. For some rows the clone size is stated as once, few or many, or as a class when expanded; others skip it.

NA | TRBJ2-1 | TRBD2 | TRBV29-1 | TGCAGCGTTGAAGGACTAGCAAGCGATGAGCAGTTCTTC | CSVEGLASDEQFF
NA | TRBJ2-5 | TRBD1 | TRBV12-3/TRBV12-4 | TGTGCCAGCAGTCCTGCAGGGACAGCCGAAGGGGAGACCCAGTACTTC | CASSPAGTAEGETQYF
NA | TRBJ2-3 | TRBD2 | TRBV7-9 | TGTGCCAGCAGCGCTCGGGGGGTATCACGCACAGATACGCAGTATTTT | CASSARGVSRTDTQYF
once | TRBJ2-7 | NA | TRBV29-1 | TGCAGCGTTGAAAGCTATACGGCCGAGCAGTACTTC | CSVESYTAEQYF
NA | TRBJ2-7 | NA | TRBV18 | TGTGCCAGCTCACCGCAGGACGTACCGAGCTCCTACGAGCAGTACTTC | CASSPQDVPSSYEQYF
NA | TRBJ2-6 | NA | TRBV14 | TGCCCCCCCAGGGTTTCTGGGGCCAACGTCCTGACTTTC | CPPRVSGANVLTF
NA | TRBJ2-3 | TRBD2 | TRBV29-1 | TGCAGCGTCCTCGCCAGCGGGGCAACTCATACGCAGTATTTT | CSVLASGATHTQYF
NA | TRBJ2-7 | NA | TRBV7-9 | TGTGCCAGCAGCGCCGGCACCTACGAGCAGTACTTC | CASSAGTYEQYF
NA | TRBJ1-3 | NA | TRBV20-1 | TGCAGTGCTATGACCAGGGTCTTCCTCGGAAACACCATATATTTT | CSAMTRVFLGNTIYF
NA | TRBJ2-1 | NA | TRBV29-1 | TGCAGCGTTGATCCCTACAACCAGAGGGAGCAGTTCTTC | CSVDPYNQREQFF
NA | TRBJ1-1 | NA | TRBV19 | TGTGCCAGTAGTATGGGGATCATGCGGAACACTGAAGCTTTCTTT | CASSMGIMRNTEAFF
NA | TRBJ2-5 | NA | TRBV6-2/TRBV6-3 | TGTGCCAGCAGTAGGCGTGGGGACCCGCAAGAGACCCAGTACTTC | CASSRRGDPQETQYF
NA | TRBJ2-5 | TRBD2 | TRBV3-1 | TGTGCCAGCAGCCTCCGGGGGGGCGTTGAGACCCAGTACTTC | CASSLRGGVETQYF
NA | TRBJ2-2 | NA | TRBV6-5 | TGTGCCAGCAGTCTGCCCGGGGAGCTGTTTTTT | CASSLPGELFF
NA | TRBJ1-1 | TRBD1 | TRBV11-2 | TGTGCCAGCAGCCCAGGCAGGGGGCATTGGGACACTGAAGCTTTCTTT | CASSPGRGHWDTEAFF
NA | TRBJ2-7 | TRBD2 | TRBV20-1 | TGCAGTGCTAGAGACGAGCGGGAGCCCTACGAGCAGTACTTC | CSARDEREPYEQYF
NA | TRBJ2-5 | NA | TRBV29-1 | TGCAGCGTTCAACGGGGGGCGCAAGAGACCCAGTACTTC | CSVQRGAQETQYF
NA | TRBJ1-2 | NA | TRBV29-1 | TGCAGCGCCACTCCTCCCAATGATGGCTACACCTTC | CSATPPNDGYTF
NA | TRBJ2-5 | TRBD1 | TRBV28 | TGTGCCAGCAGCCTGACAGGGGCCCACCAAGAGACCCAGTACTTC | CASSLTGAHQETQYF
NA | TRBJ2-4 | NA | TRBV29-1 | TGCAGCGTTGGGCTAGCCAAAAACATTCAGTACTTC | CSVGLAKNIQYF
NA | TRBJ1-5 | TRBD1 | TRBV4-1 | TGCGCCAGCAGCCAACTACCCGGGACAGGGGGTCAGCCCCAGCATTTT | CASSQLPGTGGQPQHF
NA | TRBJ2-7 | TRBD1 | TRBV29-1 | TGCAGCGTTGAAGGGGACAGGGAGGCATCCTACGAGCAGTACTTC | CSVEGDREASYEQYF
NA | TRBJ1-1 | NA | TRBV4-1 | TGCGCCAGCAGCCAATGGGAAGATAGCACTGAAGCTTTCTTT | CASSQWEDSTEAFF
NA | TRBJ2-1 | NA | TRBV29-1 | TGCAGCGTTCTCTCCCCCAATGAGCAGTTCTTC | CSVLSPNEQFF
NA | TRBJ2-2 | NA | TRBV15 | TGTGCCACCAGCAGAGATCAGGGTGGGGGAAACACCGGGGAGCTGTTTTTT | CATSRDQGGGNTGELFF
once | TRBJ1-1 | NA | TRBV20-1 | TGCAGTGTTCCGGACGGGGTAGAAGCTTTCTTT | CSVPDGVEAFF
NA | TRBJ2-7 | NA | TRBV29-1 | TGCAGCGTCGTACGACGCGGCGAGCAGTACTTC | CSVVRRGEQYF
NA | TRBJ2-7 | TRBD1 | TRBV9 | TGTGCCAGCAGCCCAATTGGGACAGGGGCCTACGAGCAGTACTTC | CASSPIGTGAYEQYF
NA | TRBJ1-2 | NA | TRBV9 | TGTGCCAGCAGCGTAGCCGGGGGGCGCAGCTATGGCTACACCTTC | CASSVAGGRSYGYTF
NA | TRBJ1-1 | NA | TRBV29-1 | TGCAGCGTTGAATTTCTGGGGAACACTGAAGCTTTCTTT | CSVEFLGNTEAFF
once | TRBJ2-1 | NA | TRBV3-1 | TGTGCCAGCAGCCAAGAGTTAGGGTCCTACAATGAGCAGTTCTTC | CASSQELGSYNEQFF
NA | TRBJ2-7 | NA | TRBV28 | TGTGCCAGCAGTCCATTGAGGACAGTTTCCGAAGAGCAGTACTTC | CASSPLRTVSEEQYF
NA | TRBJ2-1 | TRBD2 | TRBV7-2 | TGTGCCAGCAGCTCCAGCGGGGCCTACAATGAGCAGTTCTTC | CASSSSGAYNEQFF
NA | TRBJ2-2 | NA | TRBV14 | TGTGCCAGCAGTCGAATGAACACCGGGGAGCTGTTTTTT | CASSRMNTGELFF
NA | TRBJ2-1 | NA | TRBV5-1 | TGCGCCAGCAGCTTGTCAGGGGTCGATGCTAATGAGCAGTTCTTC | CASSLSGVDANEQFF
NA | TRBJ1-1 | TRBD1 | TRBV5-1 | TGCGCCAGCAGCTCGGGACAGGGAGGTTTGAACACTGAAGCTTTCTTT | CASSSGQGGLNTEAFF
NA | TRBJ1-5 | TRBD1 | TRBV27 | TGTGCCAGCAGTTTCCACGGACAGGGGGCCCAGCCCCAGCATTTT | CASSFHGQGAQPQHF
NA | TRBJ2-3 | NA | TRBV2 | TGTGCCAGCGGAGGGGCAGATACGCAGTATTTT | CASGGADTQYF
NA | TRBJ1-4 | TRBD1 | TRBV12-3/TRBV12-4 | TGTGCCAGCAGTTTAGGACAGGGAGGCGAAAAACTGTTTTTT | CASSLGQGGEKLFF
few | TRBJ1-1 | NA | TRBV5-6 | TGTGCCAGCAGCTTGAGAGGGAATGAAGCTTTCTTT | CASSLRGNEAFF
NA | TRBJ1-2 | NA | TRBV10-3 | TGTGCCACGGAGGCGACAAATAGAGGCTACACCTTC | CATEATNRGYTF
once | TRBJ2-7 | TRBD2 | TRBV28 | TGTGCCAGCAGTGTGGGGACTAGCGGGGCCTACGAGCAGTACTTC | CASSVGTSGAYEQYF
NA | TRBJ2-1 | TRBD2 | TRBV9 | TGTGCCAGCAGCCCTCTGACGGGAGGACTTGGGAATGAGCAGTTCTTC | CASSPLTGGLGNEQFF
NA | TRBJ2-1 | NA | TRBV4-1 | TGCGCCAGCAGCCAACCGGGAGAGTTCAATGAGCAGTTCTTC | CASSQPGEFNEQFF
NA | TRBJ1-4 | NA | TRBV7-9 | TGTGCCAGCAGCCCCCCCGGACAGCCAAATGAAAAACTGTTTTTT | CASSPPGQPNEKLFF
NA | TRBJ2-1 | NA | TRBV5-6 | TGTGCCAGCAGCACGGTCGACAGGAAGACCTACAATGAGCAGTTCTTC | CASSTVDRKTYNEQFF
NA | TRBJ2-2 | TRBD2 | TRBV3-1 | TGTGCCAGCAGCCAAGGACTAGCGACCTCTCGGGGCACCGGGGAGCTGTTTTTT | CASSQGLATSRGTGELFF
NA | TRBJ2-1 | NA | TRBV27 | TGTGCCAGCAGTTTATCGCCCGACCTGTCCTACAATGAGCAGTTCTTC | CASSLSPDLSYNEQFF
NA | TRBJ1-4 | NA | TRBV5-1 | TGCGCCAGCAGCTGGGGACGCGTCGGTGAAAAACTGTTTTTT | CASSWGRVGEKLFF